This TCR beta chain was captured by sequencing in a study of T cell repertoires in cytomegalovirus infection. Germline V lookup: CDR1 MGHRA, CDR2 YSYEKL. This CDR3 has 15 amino acids. TCRdb itself ran the reads through MiXCR, one entry per CDR3 protein. Of some 940,000 distinct CDR3 sequences in the sample, approximately 31% are singletons; the top ten hold roughly an eighth. In regard to this clonotype: No antigen is known for it. A junction end diverges from the germline sequence, so it may reflect a read error.

This receptor was identified in a human donor in good health (CMV status not recorded). Some clones in this sample may be carry-over from other donors' samples. Sequencing used cultured CD8+ T cells from PBMCs, obtained from culture after CMV antigen stimulation. V gene TRBV4-1 combines with J gene TRBJ2-1, with a tentative D call TRBD1 (6 bases). This CDR3 is CASSQSGAAYNEQFF. Written as DNA, the CDR3 is TGTGCCAGCAGCCAGTCAGGGGCTGCCTACAATGAGCAGTTCTTC.